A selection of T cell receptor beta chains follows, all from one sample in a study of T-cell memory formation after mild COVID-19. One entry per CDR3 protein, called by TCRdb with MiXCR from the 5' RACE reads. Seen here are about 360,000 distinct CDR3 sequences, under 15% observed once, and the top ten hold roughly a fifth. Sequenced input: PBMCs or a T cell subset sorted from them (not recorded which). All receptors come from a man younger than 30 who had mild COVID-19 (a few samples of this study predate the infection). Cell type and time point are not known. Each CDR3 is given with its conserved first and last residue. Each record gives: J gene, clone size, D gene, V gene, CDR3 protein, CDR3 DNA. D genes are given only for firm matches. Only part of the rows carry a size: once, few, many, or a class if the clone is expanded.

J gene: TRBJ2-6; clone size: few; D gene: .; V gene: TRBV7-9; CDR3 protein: CASPPTGTVVSGANVLTF; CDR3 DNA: TGTGCCAGCCCCCCGACCGGGACGGTTGTTTCTGGGGCCAACGTCCTGACTTTC
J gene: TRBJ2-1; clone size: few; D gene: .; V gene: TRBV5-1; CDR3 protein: CASSLEGKQFF; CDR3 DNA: TGCGCCAGCAGCTTGGAGGGGAAGCAGTTCTTC
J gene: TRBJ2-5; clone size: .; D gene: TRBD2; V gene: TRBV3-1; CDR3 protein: CASSPLPGLAGVTGETQYF; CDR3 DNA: TGTGCCAGCAGCCCGCTTCCGGGACTAGCGGGGGTCACGGGAGAGACCCAGTACTTC
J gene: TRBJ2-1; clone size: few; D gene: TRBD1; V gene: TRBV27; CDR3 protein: CASSFVDRGNEQFF; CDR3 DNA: TGTGCCAGCAGTTTCGTTGACAGGGGAAATGAGCAGTTCTTC
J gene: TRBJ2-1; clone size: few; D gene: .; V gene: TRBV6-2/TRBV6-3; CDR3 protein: CASSQGTPPYNEQFF; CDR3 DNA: TGTGCCAGCAGCCAGGGGACCCCACCTTACAATGAGCAGTTCTTC
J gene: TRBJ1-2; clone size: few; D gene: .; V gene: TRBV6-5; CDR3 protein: CASSYGTWPSGYTF; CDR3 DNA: TGTGCCAGCAGTTACGGGACATGGCCATCTGGCTACACCTTC
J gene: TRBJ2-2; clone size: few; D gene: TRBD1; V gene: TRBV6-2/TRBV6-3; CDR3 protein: CASSSETGEFTGELFF; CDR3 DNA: TGTGCCAGCAGCTCCGAGACAGGGGAATTCACCGGGGAGCTGTTTTTT
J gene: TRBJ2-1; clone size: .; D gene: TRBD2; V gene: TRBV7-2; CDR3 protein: CASSLAGLAGKQFF; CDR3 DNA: TGTGCCAGCAGCTTAGCGGGACTAGCCGGGAAGCAGTTCTTC
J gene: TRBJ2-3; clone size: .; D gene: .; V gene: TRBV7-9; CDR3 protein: CASSFMAEGDTQYF; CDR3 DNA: TGTGCCAGCAGCTTTATGGCAGAGGGGGATACGCAGTATTTT
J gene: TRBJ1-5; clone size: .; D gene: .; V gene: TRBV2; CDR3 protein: CASCRENFIQPQHF; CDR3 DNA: TGTGCCAGCTGCCGCGAAAACTTCATTCAGCCCCAGCATTTT
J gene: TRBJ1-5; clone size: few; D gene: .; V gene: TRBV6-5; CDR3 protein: CASSSGWDSNQPQHF; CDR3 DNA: TGTGCCAGCAGTTCAGGGTGGGATAGCAATCAGCCCCAGCATTTT
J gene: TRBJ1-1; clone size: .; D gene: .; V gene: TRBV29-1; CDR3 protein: CSVGGRNTEAFF; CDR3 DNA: TGCAGCGTTGGGGGGCGGAACACTGAAGCTTTCTTT
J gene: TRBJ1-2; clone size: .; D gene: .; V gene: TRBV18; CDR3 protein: CASSPNREIYGYTF; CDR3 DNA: TGTGCCAGCTCACCAAACCGGGAGATCTATGGCTACACCTTC
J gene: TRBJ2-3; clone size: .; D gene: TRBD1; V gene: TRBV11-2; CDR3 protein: CASSDRAGGGTDTQYF; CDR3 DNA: TGTGCCAGCAGCGACCGGGCAGGGGGCGGCACAGATACGCAGTATTTT
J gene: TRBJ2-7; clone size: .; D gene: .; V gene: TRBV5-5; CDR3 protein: CASSLSGALAYEQYF; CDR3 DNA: TGTGCCAGCAGCTTGTCGGGGGCTTTGGCCTACGAGCAGTACTTC
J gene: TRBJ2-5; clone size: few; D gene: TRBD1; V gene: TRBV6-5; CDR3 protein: CASSRTGRETQYF; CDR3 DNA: TGTGCCAGCAGCCGGACAGGGAGAGAGACCCAGTACTTC
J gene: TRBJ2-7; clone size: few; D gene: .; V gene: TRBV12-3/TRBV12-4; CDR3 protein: CASSFYSYEQYF; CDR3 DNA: TGTGCCAGCAGTTTTTACTCCTACGAGCAGTACTTC
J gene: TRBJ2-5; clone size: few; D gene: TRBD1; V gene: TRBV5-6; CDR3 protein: CASSRTGGREETQYF; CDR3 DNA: TGTGCCAGCAGCAGGACAGGGGGCCGGGAAGAGACCCAGTACTTC
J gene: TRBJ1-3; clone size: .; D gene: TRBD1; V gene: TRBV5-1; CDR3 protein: CASSPSTGRGNTIYF; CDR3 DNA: TGCGCCAGCAGCCCATCGACAGGGAGAGGAAACACCATATATTTT
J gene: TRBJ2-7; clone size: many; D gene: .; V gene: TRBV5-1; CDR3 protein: CASSTRAGPYEQYF; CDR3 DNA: TGCGCCAGCAGTACCCGAGCGGGCCCCTACGAGCAGTACTTC
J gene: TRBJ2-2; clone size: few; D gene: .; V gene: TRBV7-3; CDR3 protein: CASSYTPRVGTGELFF; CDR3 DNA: TGTGCCAGCAGCTATACCCCTAGGGTTGGTACGGGGGAGCTGTTTTTT
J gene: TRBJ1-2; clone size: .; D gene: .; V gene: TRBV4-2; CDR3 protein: CASSQDVVHGYTF; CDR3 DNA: TGTGCCAGCAGCCAAGACGTGGTGCATGGCTACACCTTC
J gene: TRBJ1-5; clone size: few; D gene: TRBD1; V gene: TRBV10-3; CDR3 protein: CAIRPDRDQPQHF; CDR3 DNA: TGTGCCATCAGACCGGACAGGGATCAGCCCCAGCATTTT
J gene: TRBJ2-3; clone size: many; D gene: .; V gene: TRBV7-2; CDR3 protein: CASSLGRTDTQYF; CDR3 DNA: TGTGCCAGCAGCTTAGGCCGTACAGATACGCAGTATTTT
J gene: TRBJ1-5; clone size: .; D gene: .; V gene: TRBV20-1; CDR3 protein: CSASTSGQQPQHF; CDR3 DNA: TGCAGTGCCTCCACCTCAGGTCAGCAGCCCCAGCATTTT
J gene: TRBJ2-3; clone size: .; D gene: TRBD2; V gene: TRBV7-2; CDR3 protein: CASSLRRGVSTDTQYF; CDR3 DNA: TGTGCCAGCAGCCTTAGACGGGGGGTTAGCACAGATACGCAGTATTTT
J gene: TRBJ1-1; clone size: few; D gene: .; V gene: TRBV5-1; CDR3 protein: CASSQMTRPSEAFF; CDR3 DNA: TGCGCCAGCAGCCAAATGACACGGCCGAGTGAAGCTTTCTTT
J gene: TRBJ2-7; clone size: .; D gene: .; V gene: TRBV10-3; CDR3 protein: CAIRTGYYEQYF; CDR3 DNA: TGTGCCATCAGGACAGGCTACTACGAGCAGTACTTC
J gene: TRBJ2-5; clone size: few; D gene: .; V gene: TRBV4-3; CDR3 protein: CASSQEGGAQGTQYF; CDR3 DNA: TGCGCCAGCAGCCAAGAGGGCGGGGCTCAGGGGACCCAGTACTTC
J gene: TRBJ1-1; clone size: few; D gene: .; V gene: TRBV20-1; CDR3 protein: CSAWASNTEAFF; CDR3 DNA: TGCAGTGCTTGGGCGTCTAACACTGAAGCTTTCTTT
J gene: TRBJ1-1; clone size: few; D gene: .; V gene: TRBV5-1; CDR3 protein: CASTRNPGMAEAFF; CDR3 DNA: TGCGCCAGCACCCGCAACCCGGGGATGGCTGAAGCTTTCTTT
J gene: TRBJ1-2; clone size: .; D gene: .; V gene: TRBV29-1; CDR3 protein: CSVGEYTF; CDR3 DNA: TGCAGCGTTGGGGAGTACACCTTC
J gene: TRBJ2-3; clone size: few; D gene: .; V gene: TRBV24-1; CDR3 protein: CATSEPGQGTDTQYF; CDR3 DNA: TGTGCCACCAGTGAGCCGGGACAAGGCACAGATACGCAGTATTTT
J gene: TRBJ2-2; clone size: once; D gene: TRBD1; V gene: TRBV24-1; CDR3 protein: CATSDSRQGAGELFF; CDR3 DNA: TGTGCCACCAGTGATTCAAGACAGGGTGCCGGGGAGCTGTTTTTT
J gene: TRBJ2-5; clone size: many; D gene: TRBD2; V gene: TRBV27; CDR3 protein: CASSPGGGLETQYF; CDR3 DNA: TGTGCCAGCAGTCCCGGGGGGGGGTTGGAGACCCAGTACTTC
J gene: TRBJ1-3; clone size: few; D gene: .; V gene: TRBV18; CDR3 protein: CATHGLLGNTIYF; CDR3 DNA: TGTGCCACCCACGGACTTCTGGGAAACACCATATATTTT
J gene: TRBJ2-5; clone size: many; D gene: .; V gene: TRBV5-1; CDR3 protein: CASSFRGLSYQETQYF; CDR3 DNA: TGCGCCAGCAGCTTCCGGGGACTTTCGTACCAAGAGACCCAGTACTTC
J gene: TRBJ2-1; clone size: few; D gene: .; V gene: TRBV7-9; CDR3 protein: CASSLWGAHNEQFF; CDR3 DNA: TGTGCCAGCAGCTTATGGGGGGCGCACAATGAGCAGTTCTTC
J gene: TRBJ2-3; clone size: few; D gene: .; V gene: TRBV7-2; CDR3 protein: CASSLEGVKYTQYF; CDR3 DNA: TGTGCCAGCAGCTTGGAGGGCGTCAAATATACGCAGTATTTT
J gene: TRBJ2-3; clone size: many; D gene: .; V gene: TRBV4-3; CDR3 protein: CASSLDSQADTQYF; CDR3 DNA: TGCGCCAGCAGCCTAGACAGCCAAGCAGATACGCAGTATTTT
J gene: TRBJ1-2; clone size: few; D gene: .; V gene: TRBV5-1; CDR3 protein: CASSLELGARATF; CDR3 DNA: TGCGCCAGCAGCTTGGAACTGGGAGCTCGCGCTACCTTC
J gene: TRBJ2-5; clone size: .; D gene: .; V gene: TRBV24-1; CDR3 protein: CATSDRTAQTQYF; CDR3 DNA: TGTGCCACCAGTGACAGGACAGCCCAGACCCAGTACTTC
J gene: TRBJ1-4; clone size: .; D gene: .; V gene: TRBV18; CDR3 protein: CASSPSSDSNEKLFF; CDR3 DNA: TGTGCCAGCTCACCGAGTTCCGATTCTAATGAAAAACTGTTTTTT
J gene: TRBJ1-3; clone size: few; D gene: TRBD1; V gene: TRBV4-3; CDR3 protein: CASSQEIFTGQGGNTIYF; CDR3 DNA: TGCGCCAGCAGCCAAGAAATCTTTACGGGACAGGGTGGAAACACCATATATTTT
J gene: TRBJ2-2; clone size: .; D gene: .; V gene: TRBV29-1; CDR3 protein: CSVRAANTGELFF; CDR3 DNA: TGCAGCGTTAGGGCAGCCAACACCGGGGAGCTGTTTTTT
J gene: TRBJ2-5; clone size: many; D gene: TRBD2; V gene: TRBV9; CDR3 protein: CASSVRSSGGETQYF; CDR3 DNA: TGTGCCAGCAGCGTAAGGTCTAGCGGTGGGGAGACCCAGTACTTC
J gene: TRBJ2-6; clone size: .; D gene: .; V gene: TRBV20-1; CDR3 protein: CSARDPSRALSGANVLTF; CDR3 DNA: TGCAGTGCTAGAGACCCTTCCCGGGCCCTCTCTGGGGCCAACGTCCTGACTTTC
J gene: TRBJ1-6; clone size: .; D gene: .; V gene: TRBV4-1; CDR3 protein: CASSSTGTRSNSPLHF; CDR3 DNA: TGCGCCAGCAGTTCTACCGGGACACGCTCGAATTCACCCCTCCACTTT
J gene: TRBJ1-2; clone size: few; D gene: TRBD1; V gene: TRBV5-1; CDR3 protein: CASSLRDRGDGYTF; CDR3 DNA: TGCGCCAGCAGCTTAAGGGACAGGGGTGATGGCTACACCTTC
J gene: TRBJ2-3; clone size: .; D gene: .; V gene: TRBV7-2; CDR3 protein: CASSPLGGVLTDTQYF; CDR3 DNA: TGTGCCAGCAGCCCCCTCGGCGGGGTACTGACAGATACGCAGTATTTT
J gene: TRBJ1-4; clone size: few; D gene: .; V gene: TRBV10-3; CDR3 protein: CAISAGPATNEKLFF; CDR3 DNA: TGTGCCATCAGCGCCGGTCCTGCAACTAATGAAAAACTGTTTTTT
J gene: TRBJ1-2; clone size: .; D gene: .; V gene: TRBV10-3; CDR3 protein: CAISVAGTKSGYGYTF; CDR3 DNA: TGTGCCATCAGTGTTGCCGGGACAAAGTCCGGATATGGCTACACCTTC
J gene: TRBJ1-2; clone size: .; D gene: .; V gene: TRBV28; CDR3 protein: CASKGRTKRYGYTF; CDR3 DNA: TGTGCCAGCAAAGGGCGGACTAAGCGGTATGGCTACACCTTC